This paragraph reports one TCR beta chain. Germline V gene data show CDR1 as MDHEN and CDR2 as SYDVKM. V was cut by 6 bases and J by 2 bases, with 20 bases left in between. This CDR3 has 18 residues. Using a J-beta primer mix together with a sample-barcoded 5' primer, a second PCR was run for roughly 6 to 12 cycles. Each TCR beta cDNA got a 12-nucleotide random molecular identifier. TCRdb independently ran MiXCR on the 5' RACE reads; one entry per CDR3 protein. The data show about 1.5 million distinct CDR3 sequences, 35% to 45% seen once. This entry belongs to a study of blood T cells in healthy people across ages. Staff drew ten milliliters of peripheral blood from each donor.

The sequence derives from a woman under 30 in good health. This rearrangement joins TRBV28 to TRBJ1-6; D unresolved. Material: blood. CDR3 sequence: CASSKNKGRPTYNSPLHF. CDR3 nucleotides: TGTGCCAGCAGCAAAAATAAGGGCAGGCCGACCTATAATTCACCCCTCCACTTT.